This record concerns one T cell receptor (beta chain) sequence. Assay used: immunoSEQ multiplex PCR; TCRdb lists only in-frame clones, some missing. The table has over 65,000 clones, about 89% seen once. V was shortened by 5 bases and J by 2 bases, with 8 bases between the two germline ends. The CDR3 contains 13 residues. Germline assignment: CDR1 MDHEN and CDR2 SYDVKM. The data belong to a study of blood T cell repertoires in COVID-19. As for the study in general: Acute and convalescent COVID-19 samples came from the United States, Italy and Spain. Sample material is recorded as cDNA or gDNA derived from T cells, B-cell-depleted T cells, or PBMCs.

Sequenced material: peripheral blood. The rearrangement links TRBV28 to TRBJ2-3; D not resolved. This TCR was sampled from a human donor in a cohort sampled during active COVID-19. The CDR3 DNA follows: TGTGCCAGCAGTACGCGTCACACAGATACGCAGTATTTT. Translating gives CASSTRHTDTQYF.